Presented here are 19 T cell receptor beta chains from one specimen sequenced in a study of CD8 T cells in Susac syndrome. Reverse transcription of roughly 0.5 to 1 ug RNA was performed with random hexamers. TCRdb passed the immunoSEQ multiplex PCR reads through MiXCR, listing each CDR3 protein once. The sample contains approximately 150,000 distinct CDR3 sequences, over 80% of which appear only once. The sequenced sample was CD8+ T cells from PBMCs. The receptors derive from a human donor with multiple sclerosis.

This sequence joins TRBV6-5 and TRBJ2-7; possible D gene TRBD2, 5 bases. V lost 0 bases, J lost 7 bases, and 13 bases lay in between. The CDR3 contains 14 residues. Germline CDR1 reads MNHEY; CDR2 reads SVGAGI. The CDR3 DNA is TGTGCCAGCAGTTACTCGATGGGTCCGGGGGAGCAGTACTTC. Amino acid sequence: CASSYSMGPGEQYF.

The V and J genes are TRBV4-1 and TRBJ2-1; 7 bases line up with TRBD1. J was trimmed by 8 bases and V by 1 base; bases with no gene match: 5. The CDR3 totals 14 residues. Germline CDR1 and CDR2: MGHRA and YSYEKL. The CDR3 loop reads CASSQVVTGHEQFF. CDR3 coding DNA: TGCGCCAGCAGCCAAGTTGTGACAGGGCATGAGCAGTTCTTC.

This clonotype has just one count. The chain is built from TRBV29-1 and TRBJ2-2; D is perhaps TRBD1 or TRBD2 (6 bases each). V was pared by 5 bases and J by 3 bases, with 13 bases between. Germline CDR1 reads SQVTM; CDR2 reads ANQGSEA. The CDR3 length is 14 residues. The CDR3 coding sequence is TGCAGCGTTAGTCGGGGGCGTGACACCGGGGAGCTGTTTTTT. This encodes CSVSRGRDTGELFF.

The rearrangement uses TRBV2 and TRBJ1-1; possible D gene TRBD1, 5 bases. Per germline, CDR1 SNHLY and CDR2 FYNNEI. V shed 0 bases and J shed 2 bases, with 13 bases lying between them. The CDR3 runs 16 residues. CDR3 in amino acids: CASSEAVGRVNTEAFF. In nucleotides, the CDR3 is TGTGCCAGCAGTGAAGCTGTGGGCAGGGTTAACACTGAAGCTTTCTTT.

The rearrangement joins TRBV7-9 to TRBJ2-2; the match to TRBD2 covers 8 bases. The CDR3 contains 15 residues. V lost 5 bases and J lost 7; bases outside the gene matches: 9. The germline gives CDR1 SEHNR, CDR2 FQNEAQ (reference sequence). The CDR3 sequence: CASSRSGRADGELFF. The CDR3 DNA follows: TGTGCCAGCAGCCGGTCCGGGAGGGCCGACGGGGAGCTGTTTTTT. Filled out from reference TRBV7-9 and TRBJ2-2, the complete variable domain reads DTGVSQNPRHKITKRGQNVTFRCDPISEHNRLYWYRQTLGQGPEFLTYFQNEAQLEKSRLLSDRFSAERPKGSFSTLEIQRTEQGDSAMYLCASSRSGRADGELFFGEGSRLTVL.

The J gene is TRBJ2-2, the V gene TRBV6-2 or TRBV6-3; D remains ambiguous. Germline CDR1 MNHEY, CDR2 SVGEGT. With 2 bases removed from V and 4 bases from J, the gap between germline ends came to 11 bases. This CDR3 has 15 residues. The CDR3 loop reads CASSYSPYTTGELFF. The CDR3 nucleotides are TGTGCCAGCAGTTACAGTCCGTATACCACCGGGGAGCTGTTTTTT.

The J gene is TRBJ1-5, the V gene TRBV24-1; D is ambiguous. CDR1 and CDR2 from the germline V gene are KGHDR and SFDVKD. This CDR3 has 13 amino acids. V gave up 12 bases and J gave up 3 bases, with 14 bases separating them. CDR3 sequence: CAVSDGDNQPQHF. In DNA, the CDR3 is TGTGCCGTATCCGACGGGGACAATCAGCCCCAGCATTTT.

The genes are TRBV27 and TRBJ1-2; D gene ambiguous. CDR1 is MNHEY and CDR2 is SMNVEV in the germline V gene (reference sequence). The CDR3 totals 13 residues. Trimming shortened V by 3 bases and J by 4 bases, and 9 bases separated the two germline ends. The CDR3 bases are TGTGCCAGCAGTTTTGGGAGTGGCTATGGCTACACCTTC. It specifies CASSFGSGYGYTF.

The chain employs TRBV29-1 and TRBJ2-6; TRBD2 is a possible D gene (7 bases). CDR1 is SQVTM, CDR2 ANQGSEA, per germline. V was shortened by 6 bases and J by 0 bases, with 18 bases between the two germline ends. This CDR3 has 17 residues. The DNA of the CDR3 is TGCAGCGTCCGAGGGGGGGACCCTTTCTCTGGGGCCAACGTCCTGACTTTC. It translates to CSVRGGDPFSGANVLTF.

This clonotype was observed a single time. The chain joins TRBV5-1 to TRBJ1-2; no firm D call. There are 16 residues in the CDR3. Germline V gives CDR1 SGHRS, CDR2 YFSETQ. The V and J ends lost 3 bases and 2 bases respectively, with 17 bases between them. Here the CDR3 DNA reads TGCGCCAGCAGCTGGGGTTTTGGCGCGCAGAACTATGGCTACACCTTC. Its protein product is CASSWGFGAQNYGYTF.

The CDR3 DNA follows: TGTGCTAGTGGTTTGAACAGCCAAGAAGCTTTCTTT. Translation: CASGLNSQEAFF. The chain couples TRBV12-5 to TRBJ1-1, with D uncertain. Trimming removed 2 bases from V and 8 bases from J, with 9 bases in between. Germline values: CDR1 LGHNT, CDR2 FRNRAP. CDR3 length equals 12 residues.

The V call is TRBV19, the J call TRBJ1-3, with unresolved D. The V end was cut by 3 bases, the J end by 0 bases, with 6 bases between. CDR1 is LNHDA and CDR2 is SQIVND in the germline V gene (reference sequence). The CDR3 consists of 14 residues. In nucleotides, the CDR3 is TGTGCCAGTAGTATGACAATCTCTGGAAACACCATATATTTT. Translation gives CASSMTISGNTIYF. Using reference TRBV19 and TRBJ1-3 for the parts outside the CDR3, the full variable domain is DGGITQSPKYLFRKEGQNVTLSCEQNLNHDAMYWYRQDPGQGLRLIYYSQIVNDFQKGDIAEGYSVSREKKESFPLTVTSAQKNPTAFYLCASSMTISGNTIYFGEGSWLTVV.

The chain joins TRBV27 to TRBJ2-7; tentatively, D is TRBD2 (6 bases). The V end was cut by 4 bases, the J end by 2 bases, with 12 bases between. Germline loops: CDR1 MNHEY, CDR2 SMNVEV (reference sequence). The CDR3 is 14 amino acids. CDR3 DNA: TGTGCCAGCAGTTGGCGGGGCAGTACCTACGAGCAGTACTTC. It encodes CASSWRGSTYEQYF.

This clonotype was picked up a small number of times. The chain couples TRBV11-2 to TRBJ2-3; D not certain. The germline gives CDR1 SGHAT, CDR2 FQNNGV. Trimming removed 2 bases from V and 0 bases from J, with 3 bases in between. The CDR3 consists of 13 residues. CDR3 nucleotides: TGTGCCAGCAGCTTATTCAGCACAGATACGCAGTATTTT. It encodes CASSLFSTDTQYF.

The chain is built from TRBV5-5 and TRBJ1-1; perhaps TRBD1 as D (5 bases). V was trimmed by 3 bases and J by 6 bases, leaving 18 bases between them. Germline V lookup: CDR1 SGHKS, CDR2 YYEKEE (reference sequence). The CDR3 contains 15 residues. CDR3 sequence (DNA): TGTGCCAGCAGCTCCGAGGGGACCGGGTGGGCTGAAGCTTTCTTT. This gives the protein CASSSEGTGWAEAFF.

In this sample, this clonotype turned up a few times. The chain employs TRBV7-2 and TRBJ1-2; maybe TRBD1 (6 bases). The CDR3 loop spans 12 amino acids. Trimming cost V 5 bases and J 8 bases, with 12 bases left between them. Germline lookup yields CDR1 SGHTA and CDR2 FQGNSA. The CDR3 protein is CASSQGPLGYTF. The CDR3 DNA follows: TGTGCCAGCAGCCAGGGGCCCCTCGGCTACACCTTC.

This clonotype has just one count. This chain links TRBV12-3 or TRBV12-4 with TRBJ2-1, with unresolved D. V lost 2 bases, J lost 7 bases, and 6 bases lay in between. The CDR3 is 12 residues long. CDR3 sequence (DNA): TGTGCCAGCAGTTTAACCTGGAATGAGCAGTTCTTC. As protein: CASSLTWNEQFF.

The gene calls are TRBV5-5 and TRBJ1-4; 8 bases agree with TRBD1. The J segment lost 2 bases and the V segment lost 6 bases, leaving 12 bases of the junction unmatched. Germline values: CDR1 SGHKS, CDR2 YYEKEE (reference sequence). The CDR3 extends over 17 amino acids. The CDR3 is CASTLDRGMGTNEKLFF. Here the CDR3 DNA reads TGTGCCAGCACTCTCGACAGGGGAATGGGCACTAATGAAAAACTGTTTTTT.

The rearrangement joins TRBV27 to TRBJ2-7, with 9 bases that match TRBD1. The CDR3 is made up of 16 amino acids. Germline CDR1 MNHEY, CDR2 SMNVEV (reference sequence). Trimming took 4 bases from V and 4 from J; bases not matched to a gene: 11. The CDR3 DNA follows: TGTGCCAGCAGTTCTAATCCCCGGGACAGGGCTTACGAGCAGTACTTC. It translates to CASSSNPRDRAYEQYF.